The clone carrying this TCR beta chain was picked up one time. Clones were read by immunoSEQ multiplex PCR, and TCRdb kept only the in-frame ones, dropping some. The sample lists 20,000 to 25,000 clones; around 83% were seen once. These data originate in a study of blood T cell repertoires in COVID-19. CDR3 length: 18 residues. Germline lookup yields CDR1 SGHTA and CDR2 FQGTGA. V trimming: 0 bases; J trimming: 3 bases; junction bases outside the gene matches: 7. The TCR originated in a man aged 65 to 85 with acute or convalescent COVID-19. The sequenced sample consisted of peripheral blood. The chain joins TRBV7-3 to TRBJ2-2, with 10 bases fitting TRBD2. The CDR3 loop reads CASSLTSSGRRDTGELFF. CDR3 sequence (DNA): TGTGCCAGCAGCTTAACGAGTAGCGGGAGGCGCGACACCGGGGAGCTGTTTTTT.